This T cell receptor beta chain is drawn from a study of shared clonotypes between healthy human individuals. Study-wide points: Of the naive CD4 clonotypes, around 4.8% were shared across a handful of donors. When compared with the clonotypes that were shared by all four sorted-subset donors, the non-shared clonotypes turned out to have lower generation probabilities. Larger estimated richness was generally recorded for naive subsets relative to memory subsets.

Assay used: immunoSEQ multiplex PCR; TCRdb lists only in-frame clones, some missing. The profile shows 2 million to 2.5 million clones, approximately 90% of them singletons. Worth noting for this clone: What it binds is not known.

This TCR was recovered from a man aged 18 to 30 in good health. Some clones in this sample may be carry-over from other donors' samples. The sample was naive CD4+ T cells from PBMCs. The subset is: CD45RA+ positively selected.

The CDR3 nucleotides read TGTGCCAGCAGTTACTTCCCGCGAGAGACCCAGTACTTC. Its protein product is CASSYFPRETQYF. The rearrangement uses TRBV6-5 and TRBJ2-5; unclear D gene. Germline V CDR1 and CDR2: MNHEY, SVGAGI. V was shortened by 1 base and J by 4 bases, with 7 bases between the two germline ends. This CDR3 is built from 13 residues.